The 20 T cell receptor beta chains listed next were all sequenced from one sample in a study of graft-versus-host responses after intestinal transplantation. Here immunoSEQ multiplex PCR was the method, and the copy in TCRdb shows in-frame clones only, minus some. This table has 40,000 or so clones, about 90% appearing once. Sequenced here: PBMCs, sampled around 280 days after transplant. These receptors all come from a human patient who received an intestinal transplant, so some T cells may come from the graft donor.

This rearrangement joins TRBV6-5 to TRBJ2-6, with D perhaps TRBD1 or TRBD2 (5 bases each). The CDR3 is 14 amino acids. Trimming stripped 9 bases from V and 2 bases from J, with 11 bases between. CDR1 is MNHEY, CDR2 SVGAGI, per germline. The CDR3 coding sequence is TGTGCCAGTTACCAGGGACCTGGGGCCAACGTCCTGACTTTC. It is translated as CASYQGPGANVLTF.

This chain's CDR3 is CASKGVNTGELFF. In DNA form, the CDR3 reads TGTGCCAGCAAAGGGGTAAACACCGGGGAGCTGTTTTTT. This chain joins TRBV6-5 and TRBJ2-2, with D possibly TRBD1 on 5 matching bases. The CDR3 contains 13 residues. Trimming cost V 7 bases and J 2 bases, with 8 bases left between them. Germline values: CDR1 MNHEY, CDR2 SVGAGI.

The chain employs TRBV6-6 and TRBJ1-4; D is perhaps TRBD1 (6 bases). The V gene lost 5 bases and the J gene lost 7 bases, with 11 bases spanning the gap. The length of the CDR3 is 13 residues. Germline values: CDR1 MNHNY, CDR2 SVGAGI (reference sequence). CDR3 region: CASSSSGAEKLFF. The CDR3, as DNA: TGTGCCAGCAGTAGCTCGGGGGCTGAAAAACTGTTTTTT.

The V gene is TRBV11-3, the J gene TRBJ2-1; 8 bases are shared with TRBD2. Germline CDR1 reads SGHNT; CDR2 reads YENEEA. V was clipped by 0 bases and J by 2 bases; unmatched bases: 6. CDR3 length equals 17 residues. CDR3 amino acids: CASSLEGTSSPYNEQFF. The CDR3 nucleotides are TGTGCCAGCAGCTTAGAAGGGACTAGTAGTCCCTACAATGAGCAGTTCTTC.

The chain is built from TRBV12-5 and TRBJ2-3; D unresolved. The CDR3 loop spans 13 amino acids. Germline CDR1 reads LGHNT; CDR2 reads FRNRAP. V was trimmed by 3 bases and J by 2 bases, leaving 6 bases between them. CDR3 protein: CASGFGDTDTQYF. In DNA, the CDR3 is TGTGCTAGTGGTTTCGGAGACACAGATACGCAGTATTTT.

The chain is built from TRBV5-5 and TRBJ1-1, with no clear D. The length of the CDR3 is 13 residues. Per the germline V gene, CDR1 is SGHKS and CDR2 is YYEKEE (reference sequence). Deletions cut 0 bases from V and 8 bases from J, with 11 bases between. Here the CDR3 reads CASSLGVVGEAFF. CDR3 DNA sequence: TGTGCCAGCAGCTTGGGGGTCGTAGGGGAAGCTTTCTTT.

This clone came up once. The V and J genes are TRBV5-4 and TRBJ2-5; 8 nucleotides line up with TRBD2. The CDR3 length is 15 residues. The V and J ends lost 0 bases and 1 base, in that order; junction bases with no gene match: 2. Germline CDR1 and CDR2: SGHNT and YYREEE (reference sequence). This chain's CDR3 is CASSLVSGGQETQYF. CDR3 in DNA: TGTGCCAGCAGCTTGGTCAGCGGGGGCCAAGAGACCCAGTACTTC.

The J gene is TRBJ2-7, the V gene TRBV6-1; D uncertain. V dropped 0 bases and J dropped 2 bases, with 2 bases sitting between them. The CDR3 has 12 residues. Per germline, CDR1 MNHNS and CDR2 SASEGT. The CDR3 here is CASSEATYEQYF. The DNA for the CDR3 is TGTGCCAGCAGTGAAGCCACCTACGAGCAGTACTTC.

In this sample, this clone turned up once. This chain joins TRBV12-5 and TRBJ1-1; D remains ambiguous. The CDR3 runs 13 residues. Trimming removed 7 bases at V and 3 bases at J, with 12 bases between. Germline CDR1 LGHNT, CDR2 FRNRAP. CDR3: CASDGRDHTEAFF. The CDR3 DNA reads as TGTGCTAGTGACGGGAGAGATCACACTGAAGCTTTCTTT.

Only one count was recorded for this clone. CDR3: CAILGGGGADTQYF. CDR3 in DNA: TGTGCCATCTTAGGAGGGGGGGGAGCAGATACGCAGTATTTT. The chain couples TRBV10-3 to TRBJ2-3, with a weak D call TRBD2 (7 bases). Trimming shortened V by 8 bases and J by 4 bases, and 16 bases separated the two germline ends. CDR1 and CDR2 from the germline V gene are ENHRY and SYGVKD. The CDR3 length is 14 residues.

The rearrangement joins TRBV18 to TRBJ1-4; weak D call: TRBD1 (5 bases). V lost 2 bases to trimming and J lost 2 bases, with 12 bases between them. Looked up from germline, CDR1 is KGHSH and CDR2 is LQKENI. The CDR3 is 16 amino acids. CDR3 amino acids: CASSPRQQSTNEKLFF. The CDR3 nucleotides are TGTGCCAGCTCACCAAGACAGCAATCTACTAATGAAAAACTGTTTTTT.

The chain carries TRBV10-2 and TRBJ2-2, with a possible D match to TRBD1 (6 bases). Germline V gene lookup returns CDR1 WSHSY and CDR2 SAAADI. Trimming left V 9 bases short and J 4 bases short, with 12 bases between. The CDR3 length is 13 residues. DNA for the CDR3: TGCGCCAGAAGGAAGGACAGCACCGGGGAGCTGTTTTTT. Protein: CARRKDSTGELFF.

CDR3 coding DNA: TGTGCCAGCAGTTCGACAGGGGTGACGCAGTATTTT. Amino acid sequence: CASSSTGVTQYF. The J gene is TRBJ2-3, the V gene TRBV6-6; 8 nucleotides line up with TRBD1. CDR1 is MNHNY and CDR2 is SVGAGI in the germline V gene (reference sequence). V shed 4 bases and J 9 bases; nucleotides not matched to a gene: 3. This CDR3 has 12 amino acids.

The chain carries TRBV5-1 and TRBJ2-1, with 11 nucleotides matching TRBD2. The CDR3 runs 13 residues. Germline V lookup: CDR1 SGHRS, CDR2 YFSETQ. The J segment lost 10 bases and the V segment lost 2 bases, leaving 2 bases of the junction unmatched. The DNA for the CDR3 is TGCGCCAGCAGCTTAACTAGCGGGGGCGAGCAGTTCTTC. Translation gives CASSLTSGGEQFF.

This sequence joins TRBV5-4 and TRBJ2-1, with 15 bases fitting TRBD2. Per germline, CDR1 SGHNT and CDR2 YYREEE (reference sequence). V lost 3 bases, J lost 6 bases, and 4 bases stayed unmatched. The CDR3 runs to 16 residues. The CDR3 loop reads CASSSGLAGGRNEQFF. The CDR3 bases are TGTGCCAGCAGCTCCGGACTAGCGGGGGGGCGCAATGAGCAGTTCTTC.

The chain employs TRBV10-1 and TRBJ2-5; D unclear. V gave up 10 bases and J gave up 5 bases, with 14 bases separating them. This CDR3 region has 12 residues. Germline lookup yields CDR1 WNHNN and CDR2 SYGVQD (reference sequence). The CDR3 sequence: CATSDQEETQYF. The CDR3 DNA reads as TGCGCCACCTCGGACCAGGAGGAGACCCAGTACTTC.

The V and J genes are TRBV18 and TRBJ1-2; D uncertain. The CDR3 sequence is 15 residues long. V lost 0 bases and J 0 bases, leaving 8 bases between the germline ends. Looked up from germline, CDR1 is KGHSH and CDR2 is LQKENI. CDR3 nucleotide sequence: TGTGCCAGCTCACCACCGAGTCAGGCTAACTATGGCTACACCTTC. Translation gives CASSPPSQANYGYTF.

The chain is built from TRBV13 and TRBJ2-7, with a possible D match to TRBD1 (5 bases). CDR3 length: 13 residues. Per the germline V gene, CDR1 is PRHDT and CDR2 is FYEKMQ (reference sequence). Trimming took off 0 bases at V and 4 bases at J, with 7 bases between the two ends. CDR3 amino acids: CASSLGRGYEQYF. The CDR3 region has the DNA TGTGCCAGCAGCTTAGGAAGGGGTTACGAGCAGTACTTC. Combining the CDR3 with reference TRBV13 and TRBJ2-7 gives the whole variable domain AAGVIQSPRHLIKEKRETATLKCYPIPRHDTVYWYQQGPGQDPQFLISFYEKMQSDKGSIPDRFSAQQFSDYHSELNMSSLELGDSALYFCASSLGRGYEQYFGPGTRLTVT.

The genes are TRBV7-9 and TRBJ1-2, with D maybe TRBD1 (6 bases). The CDR3 extends over 12 amino acids. Trimming left V 7 bases short and J 4 bases short, with 10 bases between. CDR1 is SEHNR and CDR2 is FQNEAQ in the germline V gene (reference sequence). CDR3 nucleotide sequence: TGTGCCAGCACCGACAGGATCTATGGCTACACCTTC. Its protein product is CASTDRIYGYTF.

The J gene is TRBJ1-2, the V gene TRBV5-1; D gene uncertain. V was pared by 6 bases and J by 4 bases, with 7 bases between. CDR3 length: 11 amino acids. CDR1 SGHRS and CDR2 YFSETQ come from the germline V gene. DNA for the CDR3: TGCGCCAGCATAGGAGGCTATGGCTACACCTTC. It encodes CASIGGYGYTF.